This T cell receptor (beta chain) was obtained from a study of T-cell reconstitution after alpha-beta-depleted transplantation in children. Whole-study findings and limits: Some patients showed high day-60 TCRbeta diversity, which derived from surviving recipient T cells and thymic progenitors. There were reportedly several hundred expanded graft clones from which alpha-beta T cells came about two months after transplant. Among T cells one year after transplant, newly produced cells accounted for most counts and diversity.

Unique molecular identifiers were used to barcode this TCRbeta library. TCRdb reprocessed the PCR reads with MiXCR, giving one entry per CDR3 protein. Of about 470,000 distinct CDR3 sequences listed, 43% are singletons. Trimming took off 0 bases at V and 7 bases at J, with 17 bases between the two ends. The germline gives CDR1 SGDLS, CDR2 YYNGEE. The CDR3 sequence is 15 residues long. This clonotype was seen only a few times. The antigen remains undetermined. The chain employs TRBV9 and TRBJ2-7, with D possibly TRBD2 on 5 matching bases. This sequence was found in a girl between 2 and 10 years old with aplastic anemia, due to receive a stem cell transplant. Sequences were derived from PBMCs, sampled before TCRalphabeta/CD19-depleted stem cell transplant. Here the CDR3 DNA reads TGTGCCAGCAGCGTAGACGGCGGAGGCGGTCGGGAGCAGTACTTC. Its translation: CASSVDGGGGREQYF.